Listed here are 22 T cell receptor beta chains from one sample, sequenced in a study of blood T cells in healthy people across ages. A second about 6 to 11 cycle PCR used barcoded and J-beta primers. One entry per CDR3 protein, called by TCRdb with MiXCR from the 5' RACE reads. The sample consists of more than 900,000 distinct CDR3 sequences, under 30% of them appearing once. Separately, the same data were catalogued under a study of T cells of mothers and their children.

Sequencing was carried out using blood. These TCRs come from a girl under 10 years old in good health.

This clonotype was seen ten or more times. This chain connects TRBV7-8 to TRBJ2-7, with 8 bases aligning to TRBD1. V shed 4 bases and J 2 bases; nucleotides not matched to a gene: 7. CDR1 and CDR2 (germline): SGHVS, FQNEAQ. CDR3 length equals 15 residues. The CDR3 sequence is CASSSRQGPAYEQYF. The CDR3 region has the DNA TGTGCCAGCAGCTCCCGACAGGGGCCTGCCTACGAGCAGTACTTC.

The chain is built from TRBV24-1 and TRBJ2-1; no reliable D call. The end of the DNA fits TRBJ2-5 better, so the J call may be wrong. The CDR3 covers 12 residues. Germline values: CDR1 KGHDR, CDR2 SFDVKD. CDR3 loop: CATSQRRETQYF. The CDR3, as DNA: TGTGCCACCAGCCAACGACGAGAGACCCAGTACTTC.

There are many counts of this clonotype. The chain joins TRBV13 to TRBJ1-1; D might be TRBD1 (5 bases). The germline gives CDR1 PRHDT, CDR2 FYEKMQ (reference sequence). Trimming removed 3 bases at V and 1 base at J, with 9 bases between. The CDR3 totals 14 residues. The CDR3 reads CASSLGRSNTEAFF. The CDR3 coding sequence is TGTGCCAGCAGCTTGGGACGGTCGAACACTGAAGCTTTCTTT.

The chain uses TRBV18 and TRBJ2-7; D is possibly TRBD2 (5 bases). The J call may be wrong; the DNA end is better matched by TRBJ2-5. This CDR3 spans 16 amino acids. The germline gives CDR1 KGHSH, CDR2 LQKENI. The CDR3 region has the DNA TGTGCCAGCTCACCGCGGTTCGGGGAAGCGCAAGAGACCCAGTACTTC. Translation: CASSPRFGEAQETQYF.

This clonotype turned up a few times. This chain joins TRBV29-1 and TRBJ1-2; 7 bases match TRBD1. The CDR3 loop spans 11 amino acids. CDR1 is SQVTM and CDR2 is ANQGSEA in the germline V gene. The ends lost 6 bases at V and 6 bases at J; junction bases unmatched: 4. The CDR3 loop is CSVPQGNGYTF. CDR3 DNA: TGCAGCGTCCCACAGGGGAATGGCTACACCTTC.

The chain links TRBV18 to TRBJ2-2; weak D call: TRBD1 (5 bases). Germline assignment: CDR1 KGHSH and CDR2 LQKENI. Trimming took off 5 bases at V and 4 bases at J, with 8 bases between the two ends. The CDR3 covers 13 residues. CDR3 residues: CASSSTGTGELFF. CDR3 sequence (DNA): TGTGCCAGCTCATCAACAGGCACCGGGGAGCTGTTTTTT.

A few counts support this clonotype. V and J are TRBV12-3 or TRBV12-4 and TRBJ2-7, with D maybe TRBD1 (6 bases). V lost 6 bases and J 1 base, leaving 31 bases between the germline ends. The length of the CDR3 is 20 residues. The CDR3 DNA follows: TGTGCCAGCAGCTCCCCGGCCAGCAGCGCGATGGGACATTTATCCTACGAGCAGTACTTC. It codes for CASSSPASSAMGHLSYEQYF.

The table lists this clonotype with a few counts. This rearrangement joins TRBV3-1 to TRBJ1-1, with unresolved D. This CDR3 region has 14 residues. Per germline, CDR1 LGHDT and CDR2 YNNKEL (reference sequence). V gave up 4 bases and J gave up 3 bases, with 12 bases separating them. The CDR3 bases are TGTGCCAGCAGCCCAATAAGGAAAGACACTGAAGCTTTCTTT. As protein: CASSPIRKDTEAFF.

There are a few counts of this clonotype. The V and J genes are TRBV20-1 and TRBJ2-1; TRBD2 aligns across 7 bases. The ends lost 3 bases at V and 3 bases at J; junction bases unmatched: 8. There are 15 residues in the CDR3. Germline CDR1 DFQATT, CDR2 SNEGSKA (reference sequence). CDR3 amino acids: CSARTSWGDYNEQFF. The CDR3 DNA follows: TGCAGTGCTAGGACTAGCTGGGGGGACTACAATGAGCAGTTCTTC.

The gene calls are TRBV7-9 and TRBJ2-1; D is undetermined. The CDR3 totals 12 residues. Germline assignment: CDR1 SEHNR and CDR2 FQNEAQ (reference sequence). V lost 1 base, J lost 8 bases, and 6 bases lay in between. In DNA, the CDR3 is TGTGCCAGCAGCTTAGGGCACTATGAGCAGTTCTTC. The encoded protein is CASSLGHYEQFF.

The CDR3 protein is CATSDLGQGHNEQFF. CDR3 in DNA: TGTGCCACCAGTGATTTGGGACAGGGACACAATGAGCAGTTCTTC. The chain uses TRBV24-1 and TRBJ2-1, with TRBD1 identical over 8 bases. There are 15 residues in the CDR3. Trimming removed 0 bases from V and 5 bases from J; junction bases left unmatched: 2. CDR1 is KGHDR and CDR2 is SFDVKD in the germline V gene.

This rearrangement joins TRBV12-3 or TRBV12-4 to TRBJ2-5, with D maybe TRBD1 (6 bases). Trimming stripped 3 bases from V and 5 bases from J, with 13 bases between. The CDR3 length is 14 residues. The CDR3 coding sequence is TGTGCCAGCAGTTTCCAGGGGCAGTTGGAGACCCAGTACTTC. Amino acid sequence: CASSFQGQLETQYF.

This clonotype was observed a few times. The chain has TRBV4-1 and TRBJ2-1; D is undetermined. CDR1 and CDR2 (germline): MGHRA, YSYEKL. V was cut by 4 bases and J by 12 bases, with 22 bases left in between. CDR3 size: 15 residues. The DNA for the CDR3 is TGCGCCAGCAGCCTTCTTAGCCACGTCCGACCTAGGCAGTTCTTC. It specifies CASSLLSHVRPRQFF.

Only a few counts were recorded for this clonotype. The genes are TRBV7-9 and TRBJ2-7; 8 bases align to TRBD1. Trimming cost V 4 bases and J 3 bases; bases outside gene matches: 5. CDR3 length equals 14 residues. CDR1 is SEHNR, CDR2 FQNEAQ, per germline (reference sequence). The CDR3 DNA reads TGTGCCAGCAGCTCCCTACAGGGGGACTACGAGCAGTACTTC. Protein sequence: CASSSLQGDYEQYF. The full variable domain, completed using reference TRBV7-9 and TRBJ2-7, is DTGVSQNPRHKITKRGQNVTFRCDPISEHNRLYWYRQTLGQGPEFLTYFQNEAQLEKSRLLSDRFSAERPKGSFSTLEIQRTEQGDSAMYLCASSSLQGDYEQYFGPGTRLTVT.

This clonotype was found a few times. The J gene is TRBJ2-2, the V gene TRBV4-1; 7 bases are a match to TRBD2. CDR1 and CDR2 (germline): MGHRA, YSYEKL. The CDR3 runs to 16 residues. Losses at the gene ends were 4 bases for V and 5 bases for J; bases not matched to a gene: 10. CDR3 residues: CASSPLGLGITGELFF. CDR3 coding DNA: TGCGCCAGCAGCCCCTTAGGACTAGGAATAACCGGGGAGCTGTTTTTT.

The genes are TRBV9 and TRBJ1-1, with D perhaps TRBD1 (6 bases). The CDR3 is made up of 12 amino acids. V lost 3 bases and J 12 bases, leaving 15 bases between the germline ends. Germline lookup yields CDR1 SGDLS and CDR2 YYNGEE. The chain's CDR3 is CASSALQGWTFF. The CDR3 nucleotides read TGTGCCAGCAGCGCCTTACAGGGTTGGACTTTCTTT.

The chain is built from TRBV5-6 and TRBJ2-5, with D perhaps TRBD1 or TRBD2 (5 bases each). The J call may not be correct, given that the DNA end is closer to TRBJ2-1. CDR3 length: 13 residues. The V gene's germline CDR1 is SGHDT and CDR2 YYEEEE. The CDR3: CASSLPGPHEQFF. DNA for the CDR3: TGTGCCAGCAGCTTACCGGGACCGCATGAGCAGTTCTTC.

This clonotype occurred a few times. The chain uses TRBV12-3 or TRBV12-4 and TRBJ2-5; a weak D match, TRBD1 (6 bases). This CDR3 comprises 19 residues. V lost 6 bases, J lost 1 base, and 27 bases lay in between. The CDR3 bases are TGTGCCAGCAGGGACACAAACCTCCGGACAGACTGGGCCCAAGAGACCCAGTACTTC. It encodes CASRDTNLRTDWAQETQYF.

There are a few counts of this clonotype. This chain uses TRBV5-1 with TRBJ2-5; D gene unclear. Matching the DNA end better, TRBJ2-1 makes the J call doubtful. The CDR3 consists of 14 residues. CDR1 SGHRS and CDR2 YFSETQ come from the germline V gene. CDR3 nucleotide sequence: TGCGCCAGCAGCCCTGACTTACCCGAGGATGGGCAGTTCTTC. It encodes CASSPDLPEDGQFF.

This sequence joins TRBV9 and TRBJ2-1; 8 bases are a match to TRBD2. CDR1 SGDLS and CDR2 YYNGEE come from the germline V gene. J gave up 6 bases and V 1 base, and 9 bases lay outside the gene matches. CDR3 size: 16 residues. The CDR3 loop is CASSVNSGNPANEQFF. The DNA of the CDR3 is TGTGCCAGCAGCGTAAATAGCGGGAACCCGGCCAATGAGCAGTTCTTC.

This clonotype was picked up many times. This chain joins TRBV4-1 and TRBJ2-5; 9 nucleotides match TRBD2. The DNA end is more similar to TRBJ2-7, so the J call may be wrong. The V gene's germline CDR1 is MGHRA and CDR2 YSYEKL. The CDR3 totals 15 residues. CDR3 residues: CASSQGLAGPYEQYF. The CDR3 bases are TGCGCCAGCAGCCAGGGCCTAGCGGGGCCCTACGAGCAGTACTTC.

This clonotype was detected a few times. CDR3 nucleotides: TGTGCCAGCAGCCTGCTTTTGGAGGGTAATCTTTACGAGCAGTACTTC. It specifies CASSLLLEGNLYEQYF. The chain carries TRBV11-2 and TRBJ2-7; weak D call: TRBD2 (6 bases). CDR3 length: 16 amino acids. Trimming cost V 5 bases and J 4 bases, with 21 bases left between them. CDR1 is SGHAT, CDR2 FQNNGV, per germline.